The clone carrying this TCR beta chain has a count of ten or more. The antigen remains unidentified. The data stem from a study of T cells after yellow fever vaccination. The CDR3 spans 15 residues. CDR1 and CDR2 from the germline V gene are MNHEY and SVGEGT. Trimming pared 6 bases from V and 8 bases from J, leaving 20 bases between. TCRdb independently ran MiXCR on the 5' RACE reads; one entry per CDR3 protein. Of approximately 150,000 distinct CDR3 sequences listed, 7.7% are singletons. Study-level points and caveats: One caveat is that FACS-sorted repertoires could contain abundant clonotypes contaminating from the bulk population.

The sequences come from CD4+ T cells sorted from PBMCs, collected 5 days after the yellow fever booster vaccination. This TCR came from a man younger than 40 who received the YFV17D yellow fever vaccine. The chain carries TRBV6-2 or TRBV6-3 and TRBJ2-1, with D possibly being TRBD2 (5 bases). DNA for the CDR3: TGTGCCAGCAGCCCTCGGCGATCCACCGGGGATGAGCAGTTCTTC. Protein: CASSPRRSTGDEQFF.